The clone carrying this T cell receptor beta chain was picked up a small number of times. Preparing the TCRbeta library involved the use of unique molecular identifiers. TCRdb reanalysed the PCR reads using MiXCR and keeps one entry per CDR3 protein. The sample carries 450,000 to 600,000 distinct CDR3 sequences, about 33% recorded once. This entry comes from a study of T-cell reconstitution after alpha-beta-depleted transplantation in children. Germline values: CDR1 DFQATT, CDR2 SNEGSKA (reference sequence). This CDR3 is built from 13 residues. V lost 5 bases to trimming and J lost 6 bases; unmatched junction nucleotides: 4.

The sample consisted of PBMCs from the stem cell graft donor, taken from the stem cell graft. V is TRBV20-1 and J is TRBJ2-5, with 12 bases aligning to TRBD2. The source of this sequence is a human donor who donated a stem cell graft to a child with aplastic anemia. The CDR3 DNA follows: TGCAGTGCTCCCGGGACTAGCGGGCAGACCCAGTACTTC. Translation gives CSAPGTSGQTQYF.